Following are 16 T cell receptor beta chains from one sample sequenced in a study of cytomegalovirus exposure and HLA in healthy donors. The PCR ran on 60 Vbeta and 13 Jbeta primers. This table comes from immunoSEQ multiplex PCR, and its TCRdb copy is limited to in-frame clones, with some not included. The sample records about 150,000 clones, less than 80% being singletons. The sequenced sample was PBMCs. These receptors were taken from a man aged 30 to 39 in good health and CMV-seronegative.

V usage is TRBV19 and J usage is TRBJ2-7; tentatively, D is TRBD2 (6 bases). The V end lost 10 bases, the J end lost 3 bases, and 16 bases lay between the germline ends. The CDR3 runs 13 residues. Germline V gene lookup returns CDR1 LNHDA and CDR2 SQIVND (reference sequence). The CDR3 reads CATSWTGVYEQYF. CDR3 nucleotides: TGTGCCACCAGTTGGACGGGGGTCTACGAGCAGTACTTC.

A note on this clone: Its ends do not fully match the called genes, so a read error is possible. The CDR3 loop is CASSPQEGVNQPQNF. The DNA for the CDR3 is TGTGCCAGCTCACCACAAGAAGGGGTCAATCAGCCCCAGAATTTT. This chain uses TRBV18 with TRBJ1-5; possible D gene TRBD1, 5 bases. Germline-derived CDR1 and CDR2 are KGHSH and LQKENI. The CDR3 spans 15 residues.

The V gene is TRBV18, the J gene TRBJ2-4; TRBD2 might be the D (6 bases). Between the trimmed V and J ends, which lost 6 bases and 6 bases, there was a span of 18 bases. CDR1 is KGHSH and CDR2 is LQKENI in the germline V gene. The CDR3 sequence is 15 residues long. CDR3 protein: CASSRNQGGPNIQYF. The CDR3 nucleotides read TGTGCCAGCTCGCGGAATCAGGGAGGTCCAAACATTCAGTACTTC.

The chain recombines TRBV28 with TRBJ1-1, with 9 positions matching TRBD1. Germline V gives CDR1 MDHEN, CDR2 SYDVKM. The CDR3 has 15 residues. The J segment lost 5 bases and the V segment lost 4 bases, leaving 8 bases of the junction unmatched. CDR3 residues: CASSYSGTGKTEAFF. As DNA, the CDR3 is TGTGCCAGCAGTTATTCCGGGACAGGGAAAACTGAAGCTTTCTTT.

This clone was observed a single time. Relative to the germline gene, one junction end is altered; a read error may explain this. The V gene is TRBV10-1, the J gene TRBJ1-1; 8 nucleotides match TRBD1. This CDR3 spans 10 amino acids. Germline V gene lookup returns CDR1 WNHNN and CDR2 SYGVQD (reference sequence). CDR3 nucleotides: TGCGCCAGCAGTGGACAGGGGCCCACTTTT. Its protein is CASSGQGPTF.

The chain couples TRBV28 to TRBJ1-3, with D possibly matching TRBD1 (6 bases). This CDR3 is 14 amino acids long. CDR1 is MDHEN, CDR2 SYDVKM, per germline. V was cut by 5 bases and J by 4 bases, with 12 bases left in between. As DNA, the CDR3 is TGTGCCAGCAGTATAACAGGGACGGGAAACACCATATATTTT. It encodes CASSITGTGNTIYF.

Written as DNA, the CDR3 is TGTGCCAGCAGCCAAGGACAGGGACAGGGAGCATCACCCCTCCACTTT. This translates into CASSQGQGQGASPLHF. J is TRBJ1-6 and V is TRBV4-2; 9 nucleotides line up with TRBD1. The CDR3 is made up of 16 amino acids. J lost 10 bases, V lost 1 base, and 8 bases had no gene match. The germline CDR1 and CDR2 sequences are LGHNA and YNFKEQ.

The CDR3 sequence is CASSLRGQALMNTEAFF. The CDR3 DNA reads as TGTGCCAGCAGTTTACGAGGACAGGCCCTTATGAACACTGAAGCTTTCTTT. The chain uses TRBV28 and TRBJ1-1; the match to TRBD1 covers 7 bases. The V segment lost 2 bases and the J segment 0 bases; nucleotides outside the gene matches: 9. Germline-derived CDR1 and CDR2 are MDHEN and SYDVKM. This CDR3 contains 17 residues.

This clone was counted between two and nine times. Here the CDR3 DNA reads TGCGCCAGCAGCCAAGATTGGGGCTACACAGATACGCAGTATTTT. Translating gives CASSQDWGYTDTQYF. The rearrangement links TRBV4-3 to TRBJ2-3; tentatively, D is TRBD1 (5 bases). In germline, CDR1 is LGHNA, CDR2 YSLEER. CDR3 length equals 15 residues. V lost 0 bases and J 2 bases, leaving 9 bases between the germline ends.

This rearrangement joins TRBV4-2 to TRBJ1-1; 8 nucleotides agree with TRBD1. The V segment lost 1 base and the J segment 1 base; nucleotides outside the gene matches: 5. The CDR3 runs 16 residues. The V gene's germline CDR1 is LGHNA and CDR2 YNFKEQ. CDR3 DNA sequence: TGTGCCAGCAGCCAAGGTCGGACAGGGACGAACACTGAAGCTTTCTTT. Protein sequence: CASSQGRTGTNTEAFF.

The rearrangement joins TRBV6-6 to TRBJ1-5; D is perhaps TRBD1 (6 bases). Germline V lookup: CDR1 MNHNY, CDR2 SVGAGI (reference sequence). This CDR3 region has 15 residues. The V and J ends lost 1 base and 1 base respectively, with 8 bases between them. CDR3 in DNA: TGTGCCAGCAGTTACTATGGACAGAGCAATCAGCCCCAGCATTTT. Translated, it gives CASSYYGQSNQPQHF.

The chain uses TRBV6-1 and TRBJ2-1; tentative D call: TRBD1 (6 bases). Germline CDR1 reads MNHNS; CDR2 reads SASEGT. V was pared by 2 bases and J by 7 bases, with 12 bases between. This CDR3 has 14 amino acids. The CDR3 is CASSERDTRNEQFF. The DNA for the CDR3 is TGTGCCAGCAGTGAAAGGGACACTAGGAATGAGCAGTTCTTC.

The rearrangement joins TRBV15 to TRBJ1-2; no definite D call. Germline CDR1 LNHNV, CDR2 YYDKDF (reference sequence). The length of the CDR3 is 13 residues. Between the trimmed V and J ends, which lost 4 bases and 3 bases, there was a span of 9 bases. The CDR3 DNA follows: TGTGCCACCAGCACGGAGACGTACTATGGCTACACCTTC. Translated: CATSTETYYGYTF.

The rearrangement joins TRBV7-9 to TRBJ2-6; D is uncertain. The germline V gene has CDR1 SEHNR and CDR2 FQNEAQ (reference sequence). This CDR3 spans 14 amino acids. Trimming pared 7 bases from V and 4 bases from J, leaving 11 bases between. The CDR3 here is CASTPVPGANVLTF. The CDR3 nucleotides read TGTGCCAGCACCCCGGTCCCAGGGGCCAACGTCCTGACTTTC. Supplemented by reference TRBV7-9 and TRBJ2-6, the full variable domain reads DTGVSQNPRHKITKRGQNVTFRCDPISEHNRLYWYRQTLGQGPEFLTYFQNEAQLEKSRLLSDRFSAERPKGSFSTLEIQRTEQGDSAMYLCASTPVPGANVLTFGAGSRLTVL.

CDR3: CSVRQGVQETQYF. The CDR3 coding sequence is TGCAGCGTTCGACAGGGGGTCCAAGAGACCCAGTACTTC. The chain is built from TRBV29-1 and TRBJ2-5, with 9 bases lining up with TRBD1. Germline CDR1 is SQVTM and CDR2 is ANQGSEA. Germline trimming cut 5 bases from V and 1 base from J; bases unmatched to any gene: 2. The CDR3 covers 13 residues.

The chain links TRBV6-5 to TRBJ2-5; no clear D gene. CDR3 length: 11 amino acids. From germline, CDR1 is MNHEY and CDR2 SVGAGI. V was pared by 6 bases and J by 5 bases, with 7 bases between. Here the CDR3 DNA reads TGTGCCAGCAGAAATCTGGAGACCCAGTACTTC. The encoded protein is CASRNLETQYF.